The entry below gives a single T cell receptor beta chain sequence along with its context. Its antigen is still unknown. Each subset's genomic DNA was shared equally among a number of immunoSEQ plates. Replicate sorted-subset PCRs were loaded with about 0.2 ug DNA, 31,000 or so T cell genomes. Method: immunoSEQ multiplex PCR; TCRdb's copy keeps in-frame clones and lacks some. The sample shows about a million clones, about three quarters of them seen only once. Germline CDR1 and CDR2: MNHEY and SMNVEV (reference sequence). The CDR3 spans 14 residues. J lost 2 bases, V lost 6 bases, and 3 bases had no gene match. The entry originates in a study of shared clonotypes between healthy human individuals. Study-level findings and limits: Clonotypes that were shared across a handful of donors made up around 5% of naive CD4 clonotypes.

The chain recombines TRBV27 with TRBJ2-1; 8 bases are a match to TRBD1. Sequencing was carried out using memory CD4+ T cells sorted from blood. Subset indicated: CD45RA-negative fraction. The TCR comes from a man aged 18 to 29 in good health. CDR3 sequence (DNA): TGTGCCAGCAGACTGACAGGGGCCTACAATGAGCAGTTCTTC. It yields the protein CASRLTGAYNEQFF.